Sequencing of this T cell receptor beta chain was carried out in a study of blood T cell repertoires in COVID-19. Turning to the study itself: Whether acute or convalescent, the COVID-19 samples came from the United States, Italy and Spain.

Looked up from germline, CDR1 is SGHKS and CDR2 is YYEKEE (reference sequence). Trimming cost V 4 bases and J 1 base, with 11 bases left between them. CDR3 size: 14 residues. In the source study's methods: From reference gene primer amplification, estimates of nucleated cell counts were derived. Assay: immunoSEQ multiplex PCR; the TCRdb copy retains only in-frame clones and omits some. That table supplies the V and J calls and clone size; D and trimming were determined from the DNA. The sample carries about 98,000 clones, 91% recorded once. The rearrangement uses TRBV5-5 and TRBJ2-5; D might be TRBD1 (6 bases). This sequence was found in a man between 18 and 35 years old with acute or convalescent COVID-19. Input material: peripheral blood. The CDR3 here is CASSRTVLQETQYF. The CDR3 DNA reads as TGTGCCAGCAGCCGGACAGTCCTCCAAGAGACCCAGTACTTC.